Listed below are T cell receptor beta chains from one sample, sequenced in a study of identical twins. TCRdb redid the calling of the 5' RACE reads with MiXCR, one entry per CDR3 protein. The sample has 570,000 or so distinct CDR3 sequences, nearly 10% seen once. These data also formed part of another study, on yellow fever vaccine responses in identical twins.

The specimen was PBMCs. The origin of the receptors is a woman aged 18-29 years in good health. Both conserved end residues are part of each CDR3. D genes are given only for firm matches. Clone sizes are given selectively: once, few, many, or a class where the clone is expanded.

len,j_gene,d_gene,abundance,v_gene,CDR3nt,CDR3aa
12,TRBJ1-6,NA,NA,TRBV7-9,TGTGCCAGCAGCTTACCGGATTCACCCCTCCACTTT,CASSLPDSPLHF
18,TRBJ2-3,TRBD2,many,TRBV4-3,TGCGCCAGCAGCCTAGGACTAGCGGGAGGGCCCGGTGGAGATACGCAGTATTTT,CASSLGLAGGPGGDTQYF
11,TRBJ1-1,TRBD1,NA,TRBV20-1,TGCAGTGCTCCCCGGGACAGCGTAGCTTTCTTT,CSAPRDSVAFF
17,TRBJ2-3,NA,NA,TRBV4-3,TGCGCCAGCAGCCAAGAGAGGGTCCTCCGAGGCACAGATACGCAGTATTTT,CASSQERVLRGTDTQYF
11,TRBJ2-5,NA,many,TRBV12-5,TGTGCTAGTGGTTTGGAGGAGACCCAGTACTTC,CASGLEETQYF
14,TRBJ2-5,TRBD2,many,TRBV20-1,TGCAGTGCTAGAGCCACTAGCGCTCAAGAGACCCAGTACTTC,CSARATSAQETQYF
18,TRBJ2-6,NA,NA,TRBV25-1,TGTGCCAGCAGCGATCGGGTGGGAAGAGCCTCTGGGGCCAACGTCCTGACTTTC,CASSDRVGRASGANVLTF
13,TRBJ2-7,NA,many,TRBV12-3/TRBV12-4,TGTGCCAGCAGTCCTCGACCCACCTACGAGCAGTACTTC,CASSPRPTYEQYF
16,TRBJ2-5,TRBD2,NA,TRBV29-1,TGCAGCGTTGAAGGAACGACTAGCGGGAACCAAGAGACCCAGTACTTC,CSVEGTTSGNQETQYF
14,TRBJ1-1,NA,many,TRBV12-3/TRBV12-4,TGTGCCAGCAGTTTTCTCACGGGTTTCTCTGAAGCTTTCTTT,CASSFLTGFSEAFF
16,TRBJ2-2,TRBD2,NA,TRBV4-3,TGCGCCAGCAGCATTTGGGCTAGCGGGAGCGCCGGGGAGCTGTTTTTT,CASSIWASGSAGELFF
15,TRBJ2-1,TRBD2,NA,TRBV13,TGTGCCAGCAGCTTAGGCCGAGCGGGGCACAATGAGCAGTTCTTC,CASSLGRAGHNEQFF
14,TRBJ2-7,NA,NA,TRBV20-1,TGCAGTGCTAGTCCCCGACCACTCTCCTACGAGCAGTACTTC,CSASPRPLSYEQYF
15,TRBJ2-5,TRBD2,many,TRBV4-3,TGCGCCAGCAGCCAGGGACTAGCGGGAGCAGAGACCCAGTACTTC,CASSQGLAGAETQYF
14,TRBJ2-1,TRBD2,many,TRBV3-1,TGTGCCAGCAGCCCTAGCGGGACCTACAATGAGCAGTTCTTC,CASSPSGTYNEQFF
15,TRBJ2-2,NA,many,TRBV7-3,TGTGCCAGCAGCTTTGACAGTACGAACACCGGGGAGCTGTTTTTT,CASSFDSTNTGELFF
15,TRBJ2-3,TRBD2,few,TRBV9,TGTGCCAGCAGCGTAGCAGTAGCGGGAGTAAATACGCAGTATTTT,CASSVAVAGVNTQYF
16,TRBJ1-1,NA,many,TRBV6-5,TGTGCCAGCAGTTCCCCGGGGGGAGGGGTGAACACTGAAGCTTTCTTT,CASSSPGGGVNTEAFF
14,TRBJ1-1,NA,NA,TRBV6-2/TRBV6-3,TGTGCCAGCAGTTACACATCCGGAGGCACTGAAGCTTTCTTT,CASSYTSGGTEAFF
12,TRBJ2-7,NA,many,TRBV3-1,TGTGCCAGCAGCCAAGGTGCGGGCGAGCAGTACTTC,CASSQGAGEQYF
14,TRBJ1-5,NA,NA,TRBV6-1,TGTGCCAGCGTACAGGCGATTAGAAATCAGCCCCAGCATTTT,CASVQAIRNQPQHF
15,TRBJ2-7,NA,few,TRBV5-5,TGTGCCAGCACCCGCGCCGGCAGGGGGGCCTACGAGCAGTACTTC,CASTRAGRGAYEQYF
15,TRBJ2-4,NA,many,TRBV28,TGTGCCAGCAGTTTCCCAGGGTGGGCCAAAAACATTCAGTACTTC,CASSFPGWAKNIQYF
15,TRBJ2-7,NA,few,TRBV20-1,TGCAGTGCTAGAGATCCCAAGTTGTCCAGGTACGAGCAGTACTTC,CSARDPKLSRYEQYF
13,TRBJ2-1,NA,NA,TRBV18,TGTGCCAGCTCACCCTTTGGGGCTAGAGAGCAGTTCTTC,CASSPFGAREQFF
12,TRBJ2-7,NA,NA,TRBV30,TGTGCCCGGACAACCAACTCCTACGAGCAGTACTTC,CARTTNSYEQYF
13,TRBJ2-1,NA,many,TRBV24-1,TGTGCCACCAGTGACGTGACGCGGAATGAGCAGTTCTTC,CATSDVTRNEQFF
15,TRBJ2-1,NA,NA,TRBV12-3/TRBV12-4,TGTGCCAGCATCCGCGGAGGACAGAGCTACAATGAGCAGTTCTTC,CASIRGGQSYNEQFF
16,TRBJ2-7,TRBD1,few,TRBV5-6,TGTGCCAGCAGCCCTTTGGGGACAGGGAAGACAAACGAGCAGTACTTC,CASSPLGTGKTNEQYF